The 5 T cell receptor beta chains below all came from one sample that was sequenced in a study of cytomegalovirus exposure and HLA in healthy donors. PCR used 60 Vbeta primers and 13 Jbeta primers. Profiling relied on immunoSEQ multiplex PCR, and the TCRdb table lists in-frame clones only, not all of them. The table lists 110,000 or so clones, approximately 79% of them singletons. Input material: PBMCs. The receptors were gathered from a man aged 25 to 45 in good health and CMV-seropositive.

This chain connects TRBV6-5 to TRBJ2-7; TRBD1 aligns across 7 bases. This CDR3 spans 14 amino acids. The trim removed 0 bases at V and 2 bases at J, leaving 1 base unmatched. CDR1 is MNHEY and CDR2 is SVGAGI in the germline V gene. CDR3 loop: CASSYSDRAYEQYF. The CDR3 DNA reads TGTGCCAGCAGTTACTCAGACAGGGCCTACGAGCAGTACTTC.

The genes are TRBV6-5 and TRBJ2-4; TRBD1 might be the D (5 bases). The CDR3 covers 13 residues. In germline, CDR1 is MNHEY, CDR2 SVGAGI. The V end was cut by 0 bases, the J end by 12 bases, with 12 bases between. CDR3 sequence: CASSYSGYQGQYF. The CDR3 region has the DNA TGTGCCAGCAGTTACTCGGGGTATCAGGGTCAGTACTTC.

The chain couples TRBV10-1 to TRBJ1-5; 7 bases line up with TRBD1. The V and J ends lost 3 bases and 2 bases, in that order; junction bases with no gene match: 4. Looked up from germline, CDR1 is WNHNN and CDR2 is SYGVQD (reference sequence). The CDR3 extends over 15 amino acids. The CDR3 is CASSEQGFGNQPQHF. In DNA, the CDR3 is TGCGCCAGCAGTGAACAGGGGTTTGGCAATCAGCCCCAGCATTTT.

The chain employs TRBV7-3 and TRBJ1-1; D unresolved. Trimming left V 5 bases short and J 0 bases short, with 7 bases between. The germline V gene encodes CDR1 SGHTA and CDR2 FQGTGA. This CDR3 has 13 amino acids. Here the CDR3 reads CASSRGLNTEAFF. The CDR3 nucleotides are TGTGCCAGCAGCCGAGGGTTGAACACTGAAGCTTTCTTT.

This clone appeared once. This rearrangement joins TRBV5-1 to TRBJ2-7; weak D call: TRBD1 (6 bases). CDR3 length: 14 amino acids. The V gene's germline CDR1 is SGHRS and CDR2 YFSETQ. Trimming took off 0 bases at V and 5 bases at J, with 12 bases between the two ends. The CDR3 loop reads CASSLEDRRDEQYF. The CDR3 DNA is TGCGCCAGCAGCTTGGAGGACAGACGGGACGAGCAGTACTTC.